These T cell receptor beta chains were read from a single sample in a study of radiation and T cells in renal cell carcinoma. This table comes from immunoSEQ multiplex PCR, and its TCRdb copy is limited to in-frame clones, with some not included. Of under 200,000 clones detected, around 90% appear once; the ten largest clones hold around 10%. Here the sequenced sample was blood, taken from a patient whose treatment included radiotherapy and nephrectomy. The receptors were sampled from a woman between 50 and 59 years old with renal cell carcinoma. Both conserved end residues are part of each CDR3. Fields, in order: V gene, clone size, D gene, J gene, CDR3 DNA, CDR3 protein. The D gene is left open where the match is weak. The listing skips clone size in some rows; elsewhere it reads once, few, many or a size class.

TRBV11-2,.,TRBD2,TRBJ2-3,TGTGCCAGCAGCTTAGGATTAGCGGGGAGTACAGATACGCAGTATTTT,CASSLGLAGSTDTQYF
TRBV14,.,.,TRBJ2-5,TGTGCCAGCAGCCAAGTCACCCCAGTAGGGGAGACCCAGTACTTC,CASSQVTPVGETQYF
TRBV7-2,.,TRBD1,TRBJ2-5,TGTGCCAGCAGCTTCCTACCGGGACAGGGGTGGGAGACCCAGTACTTC,CASSFLPGQGWETQYF
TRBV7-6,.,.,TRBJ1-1,TGTGCCAGCAGCTTAGGTGAACAGGTTTCTGAAGCTTTCTTT,CASSLGEQVSEAFF
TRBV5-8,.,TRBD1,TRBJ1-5,TGTGCCAGCAGTCCTGTCCCCCGCGACAGGGGTCAGCCCCAGCATTTT,CASSPVPRDRGQPQHF
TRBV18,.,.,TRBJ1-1,TGTGCCAGCTCACCACCGTGGGCGGATACCACTGAAGCTTTCTTT,CASSPPWADTTEAFF
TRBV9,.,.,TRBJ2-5,TGTGCCAGCAGCGTTGTGGATAATCAAGCGGAGACCCAGTACTTC,CASSVVDNQAETQYF
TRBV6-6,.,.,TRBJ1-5,TGTGCCAGCAGTCAGGACCGCGGAGGCAATCAGCCCCAGCATTTT,CASSQDRGGNQPQHF
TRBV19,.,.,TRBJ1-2,TGTGCCAGTTCTAGACGTCTAGGCTACACCTTC,CASSRRLGYTF
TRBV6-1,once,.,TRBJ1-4,TGTGCCAGCAGTGGGACACCTGCAACTAATGAAAAACTGTTTTTT,CASSGTPATNEKLFF
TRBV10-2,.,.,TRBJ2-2,TGCGCCAGCCTGGGGGGGAACACCGGGGAGCTGTTTTTT,CASLGGNTGELFF
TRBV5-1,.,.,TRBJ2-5,TGCGCCAGCAGCCCGGGACAAGTCCAAGAGACCCAGTACTTC,CASSPGQVQETQYF
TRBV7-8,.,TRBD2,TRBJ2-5,TGTGCCAGCAGCTTGTGGACTAGCGGGGTAGAGACCCAGTACTTC,CASSLWTSGVETQYF
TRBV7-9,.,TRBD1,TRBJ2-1,TGTGCCAGCAGCCATGCAGGGGGCTCCTACAATGAGCAGTTCTTC,CASSHAGGSYNEQFF
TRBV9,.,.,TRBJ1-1,TGTGCCAGCAGCGTAGAGGGGGGATGGGAAGCTTTCTTT,CASSVEGGWEAFF
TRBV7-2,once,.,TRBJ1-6,TGTGCCAGCAGCCCCTGGGGCAGGGAAGGATCACCCCTCCACTTT,CASSPWGREGSPLHF
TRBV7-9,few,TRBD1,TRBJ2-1,TGTGCCAGCAGCTTAGGGGACAGCTCCTACAATGAGCAGTTCTTC,CASSLGDSSYNEQFF
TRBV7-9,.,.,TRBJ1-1,TGTGCCAGCAGCACCCCCGGACAAAAGAACACTGAAGCTTTCTTT,CASSTPGQKNTEAFF
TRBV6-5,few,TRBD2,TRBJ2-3,TGTGCCAGCAGTTACGGGAGAAAGCGGGGGAAAGATACGCAGTATTTT,CASSYGRKRGKDTQYF
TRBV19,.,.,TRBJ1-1,TGTGCCAGTAGTATGGGACAGAACACTGAAGCTTTCTTT,CASSMGQNTEAFF
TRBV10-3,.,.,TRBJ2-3,TGTGCCATCAGTGGAGCGGATAGCACAGATACGCAGTATTTT,CAISGADSTDTQYF
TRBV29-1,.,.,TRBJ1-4,TGCAGCGTTTTGGAGGGTCTCGGTGAAAAACTGTTTTTT,CSVLEGLGEKLFF
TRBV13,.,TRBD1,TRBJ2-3,TGTGCCAGCAGCACTAGGACAGGGATATCTGGGACGCAGTATTTT,CASSTRTGISGTQYF
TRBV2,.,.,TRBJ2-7,TGTGCCAGCAGTGGGGGCCGCTCCTACGAGCAGTACTTC,CASSGGRSYEQYF
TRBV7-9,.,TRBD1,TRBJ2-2,TGTGCCAGCAGCTTCCAGGGGGCTGACACCGGGGAGCTGTTTTTT,CASSFQGADTGELFF
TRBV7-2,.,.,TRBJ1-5,TGTGCCTCCGGGTCAGGCAGTCAGCCCCAGCATTTT,CASGSGSQPQHF
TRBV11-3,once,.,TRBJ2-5,TGTGCCAGCAGCCCCGGAGCAGCCGAGCGTCCAAACTTC,CASSPGAAERPNF